The 24 T cell receptor beta chains presented below share a single source sample, sequenced in a study of CD8+CD57+ T cells in acquired aplastic anemia (dated by TCRdb to about 2018). TCRdb shows the sequencer as Illumina HiSeq 2000. TCR beta VDJ combination and CDR3 sequence profiling used genomic DNA as the template. TCRdb ran its own pipeline on the public reads, namely fastp trimming at Q25 and MiXCR clone calling, and kept in-frame beta chains. Every distinct CDR3 protein forms one entry, paired with its most common genes and DNA. This sample lists around 68,000 distinct CDR3 sequences; 45% to 55% were detected once. The top ten constitute roughly 8% of the sample. The sequencing input was sorted CD4+, CD8+, or CD8+CD57+ T cells (not recorded which) from PBMCs. Every receptor here comes from a human donor in good health, serving as a control.

This clonotype was recorded at least ten times. This chain links TRBV4-1 with TRBJ1-6, with 9 bases lining up with TRBD1. After removal of 3 bases from V and 8 bases from J, the junction contained 14 bases not matched to a gene. Germline CDR1 and CDR2: MGHRA and YSYEKL. This CDR3 has 18 residues. The CDR3: CASSHATGGAGIYSPLHF. CDR3 DNA sequence: TGCGCCAGCAGCCATGCCACAGGGGGCGCAGGAATATATTCACCCCTCCACTTT.

The sample holds many counts of this clonotype. The gene calls are TRBV24-1 and TRBJ2-3, with D hard to call. The germline V and J ends were trimmed by 3 bases and 6 bases, with 9 bases remaining between them. CDR3 size: 13 residues. Germline CDR1 is KGHDR and CDR2 is SFDVKD. CDR3 sequence reads: CATSDPNQDTQYF. The CDR3, as DNA: TGTGCCACCAGTGATCCCAATCAGGATACGCAGTATTTT.

The gene calls are TRBV19 and TRBJ2-3; 14 nucleotides agree with TRBD2. Germline assignment: CDR1 LNHDA and CDR2 SQIVND (reference sequence). This CDR3 has 17 amino acids. With V trimmed by 6 bases and J by 5 bases, 10 bases remained unmatched. Here the CDR3 DNA reads TGTGCCAGTAGCACCCCACGACTAGCGGGGGGGCTAGATACGCAGTATTTT. As protein: CASSTPRLAGGLDTQYF. Looking up the rest from reference TRBV19 and TRBJ2-3 gives the full variable domain: DGGITQSPKYLFRKEGQNVTLSCEQNLNHDAMYWYRQDPGQGLRLIYYSQIVNDFQKGDIAEGYSVSREKKESFPLTVTSAQKNPTAFYLCASSTPRLAGGLDTQYFGPGTRLTVL.

CDR3 amino acids: CSARDPAGSDYGYTF. In nucleotides, the CDR3 is TGCAGTGCTAGAGATCCAGCAGGGTCGGACTATGGCTACACCTTC. This chain joins TRBV20-1 and TRBJ1-2; possibly TRBD1 for D (5 bases). V shed 0 bases and J shed 3 bases, with 14 bases lying between them. The germline V gene encodes CDR1 DFQATT and CDR2 SNEGSKA (reference sequence). CDR3 length equals 15 residues.

Comment on this clonotype: Mismatch with germline at one junction end may stem from a read error. The chain couples TRBV2 to TRBJ2-5; TRBD2 matches 7 bases. Germline loops: CDR1 SNHLY, CDR2 FYNNEI. The CDR3 has 15 residues. The CDR3, as DNA: TGCGCCAGCAGCCAAAGGGAGGGGAGTAGAGAGACCCAGTACTTC. This translates into CASSQREGSRETQYF.

The chain combines TRBV30 with TRBJ1-5; D remains unclear. The CDR3 has 15 residues. Trimming stripped 0 bases from V and 3 bases from J, with 12 bases between. The V gene's germline CDR1 is GTSNPN and CDR2 SVGIG (reference sequence). CDR3 amino acids: CAWSVPVGPNQPQHF. The CDR3 DNA follows: TGTGCCTGGAGTGTACCGGTTGGGCCCAATCAGCCCCAGCATTTT.

This rearrangement joins TRBV29-1 to TRBJ2-6; 8 nucleotides align to TRBD1. In germline, CDR1 is SQVTM, CDR2 ANQGSEA. The J segment lost 4 bases and the V segment lost 6 bases, leaving 5 bases of the junction unmatched. CDR3 length: 14 amino acids. The CDR3 spells CSVGQGAGANVLTF. The DNA of the CDR3 is TGCAGCGTGGGTCAGGGGGCCGGGGCCAACGTCCTGACTTTC. Complete variable domain (other parts from reference TRBV29-1 and TRBJ2-6): SAVISQKPSRDICQRGTSLTIQCQVDSQVTMMFWYRQQPGQSLTLIATANQGSEATYESGFVIDKFPISRPNLTFSTLTVSNMSPEDSSIYLCSVGQGAGANVLTFGAGSRLTVL.

The V call is TRBV20-1, the J call TRBJ1-2, with D uncertain. V shed 6 bases and J shed 4 bases, with 12 bases lying between them. The CDR3 has 12 amino acids. Germline V gene sequence: CDR1 DFQATT, CDR2 SNEGSKA (reference sequence). In DNA, the CDR3 is TGCAGTGCGTTGGGCGGACCCTATGGCTACACCTTC. Its protein product is CSALGGPYGYTF.

This clonotype was recorded many times. The chain recombines TRBV6-2 or TRBV6-3 with TRBJ1-5; maybe TRBD1 (5 bases). The CDR3 has 18 amino acids. Trimming removed 0 bases at V and 0 bases at J, with 15 bases between. The germline V gene encodes CDR1 MNHEY and CDR2 SVGEGT. Here the CDR3 reads CASSYSVQGWISNQPQHF. As DNA, the CDR3 is TGTGCCAGCAGTTACTCGGTTCAGGGATGGATTAGCAATCAGCCCCAGCATTTT.

This clonotype was seen repeatedly, ten times or more. This chain uses TRBV4-1 with TRBJ1-2; 10 positions agree with TRBD1. V was pared by 4 bases and J by 8 bases, with 10 bases of the junction left unmatched. This CDR3 spans 15 amino acids. Germline loops: CDR1 MGHRA, CDR2 YSYEKL. CDR3 DNA: TGCGCCAGCAGCCCAACGACAGGGGGCGTTATGGGCTACACCTTC. This sequence encodes CASSPTTGGVMGYTF.

The chain has TRBV7-3 and TRBJ2-3; the D is unclear. The CDR3 consists of 13 residues. Germline V gives CDR1 SGHTA, CDR2 FQGTGA. Trimming stripped 0 bases from V and 7 bases from J, with 8 bases between. The CDR3 nucleotides read TGTGCCAGCAGCTTAACGGTGGGGAATACGCAGTATTTT. Protein product: CASSLTVGNTQYF. Supplemented by reference TRBV7-3 and TRBJ2-3, the full variable domain reads GAGVSQTPSNKVTEKGKYVELRCDPISGHTALYWYRQSLGQGPEFLIYFQGTGAADDSGLPNDRFFAVRPEGSVSTLKIQRTERGDSAVYLCASSLTVGNTQYFGPGTRLTVL.

The chain carries TRBV20-1 and TRBJ1-2; TRBD1 aligns across 7 bases. The CDR3 has 14 residues. With 3 bases clipped from V and 3 bases from J, the junction kept 7 bases outside the gene matches. Looked up from germline, CDR1 is DFQATT and CDR2 is SNEGSKA (reference sequence). The CDR3 reads CSASEQGSDYGYTF. In DNA, the CDR3 is TGCAGTGCTAGTGAACAGGGGAGTGACTATGGCTACACCTTC.

The chain employs TRBV3-1 and TRBJ2-3; D may be TRBD2 (5 bases). This CDR3 has 16 amino acids. Trimming removed 4 bases at V and 2 bases at J, with 16 bases between. Germline V gene data show CDR1 as LGHDT and CDR2 as YNNKEL (reference sequence). The CDR3 is CASSRGRATTTDTQYF. The CDR3 coding sequence is TGTGCCAGCAGCCGAGGGCGGGCCACCACCACAGATACGCAGTATTTT.

The rearrangement joins TRBV10-3 to TRBJ1-2, with 10 bases that match TRBD1. CDR1 and CDR2 (germline): ENHRY, SYGVKD. The CDR3 consists of 14 residues. V trimming: 5 bases; J trimming: 7 bases; junction bases outside the gene matches: 7. The CDR3 nucleotides are TGTGCCATCAGTTCCCGGGACAGGGGTAGTGGCTACACCTTC. It codes for CAISSRDRGSGYTF.

In its sample, this clonotype was seen many times. The chain recombines TRBV6-1 with TRBJ1-1, with a possible D match to TRBD1 (5 bases). Trimming shortened V by 6 bases and J by 6 bases, and 11 bases separated the two germline ends. CDR1 is MNHNS, CDR2 SASEGT, per germline. CDR3 length: 12 amino acids. CDR3 in DNA: TGTGCCAGCAGGAGGGGATTTTCTGAAGCTTTCTTT. This encodes CASRRGFSEAFF.

The CDR3 DNA reads as TGTGCCAGCAGTGAAGTGGAGACCCAGTACTTC. Translated: CASSEVETQYF. The chain employs TRBV25-1 and TRBJ2-5; D call uncertain. CDR1 and CDR2 from the germline V gene are MGHDK and SYGVNS. The CDR3 consists of 11 residues. Trimming pared 2 bases from V and 5 bases from J, leaving 3 bases between.

This chain joins TRBV7-3 and TRBJ2-7; no definite D call. V was trimmed by 5 bases and J by 3 bases, leaving 8 bases between them. The CDR3 covers 12 residues. In germline, CDR1 is SGHTA, CDR2 FQGTGA. For the CDR3, the DNA is TGTGCCAGCAGCACCCAACTCTACGAGCAGTACTTC. Translating it yields CASSTQLYEQYF.

This clonotype was picked up many times. The chain carries TRBV12-3 or TRBV12-4 and TRBJ2-7; D is ambiguous. V lost 2 bases, J lost 6 bases, and 17 bases lay in between. The CDR3 covers 15 residues. CDR3: CASSLSFSIPGEQYF. CDR3 DNA sequence: TGTGCCAGCAGTTTAAGTTTTAGTATTCCAGGCGAGCAGTACTTC.

The rearrangement joins TRBV25-1 to TRBJ2-7; the D gene is possibly TRBD1 (6 bases). This CDR3 region has 14 residues. Between the trimmed V and J ends, which lost 5 bases and 2 bases, there was a span of 13 bases. Germline V gives CDR1 MGHDK, CDR2 SYGVNS. CDR3 nucleotide sequence: TGTGCCAGCAGTCACAGGGATGGGACCTACGAGCAGTACTTC. Its protein is CASSHRDGTYEQYF.

The rearrangement uses TRBV20-1 and TRBJ1-5; 8 bases match TRBD1. CDR3 length: 14 amino acids. Trimming removed 1 base from V and 5 bases from J; junction bases left unmatched: 4. CDR1 and CDR2 from the germline V gene are DFQATT and SNEGSKA (reference sequence). CDR3 DNA: TGCAGTGCTAGAGCTGGGACAGGTTATCAGCCCCAGCATTTT. Translating gives CSARAGTGYQPQHF.

This chain joins TRBV7-9 and TRBJ1-2; the D is unclear. V gave up 3 bases and J gave up 3 bases, with 8 bases separating them. This CDR3 has 13 residues. In germline, CDR1 is SEHNR, CDR2 FQNEAQ (reference sequence). CDR3 nucleotides: TGTGCCAGCAGCTTGGACCCGCACTATGGCTACACCTTC. Encoded protein: CASSLDPHYGYTF.

In the case of this clonotype: At one boundary the junction diverges from the germline segment, which might be a read error. The chain recombines TRBV4-2 with TRBJ2-1, with 9 bases that match TRBD2. The CDR3 covers 16 residues. Germline loops: CDR1 LGHNA, CDR2 YNFKEQ. The CDR3 sequence is CASSQTRSGGGDEQFF. CDR3 DNA sequence: TGTGCCAGCAGCCAAACACGTAGCGGGGGAGGTGATGAACAGTTCTTC.

This clonotype was counted a few times. The chain combines TRBV27 with TRBJ2-1, with D perhaps matching TRBD2 (5 bases). There are 15 residues in the CDR3. CDR1 MNHEY and CDR2 SMNVEV come from the germline V gene (reference sequence). Trimming stripped 5 bases from V and 7 bases from J, with 18 bases between. The CDR3 loop reads CASSGLGLLRNEQFF. The CDR3 DNA sequence: TGTGCCAGCAGTGGATTAGGACTGCTTCGTAATGAGCAGTTCTTC.

The chain couples TRBV15 to TRBJ2-3, with D possibly matching TRBD2 (5 bases). The CDR3 totals 16 residues. The V end was cut by 0 bases, the J end by 3 bases, with 13 bases between. CDR1 LNHNV and CDR2 YYDKDF come from the germline V gene (reference sequence). The CDR3 is CATSRDRPGGTDTQYF. The CDR3 DNA reads as TGTGCCACCAGCAGAGATCGGCCCGGCGGGACAGATACGCAGTATTTT.